This T cell receptor (beta chain) appears in the sequencing data of a study of beta chain features in type 1 diabetes. Investigators reverse transcribed all isolated RNA, so they sequenced expressed TCRB transcripts. Repertoires were generated with immunoSEQ multiplex PCR, while TCRdb's copy carries only in-frame clones and drops some. Of a few hundred thousand clones listed, approximately 15% are singletons. V shed 6 bases, J shed 0 bases, and the junction held 8 bases outside the gene matches. Germline lookup yields CDR1 KGHSH and CDR2 LQKENI. The CDR3 loop spans 17 amino acids. The source material was central memory CD4+ T cells from blood. V is TRBV18 and J is TRBJ2-6, with 7 bases lining up with TRBD1. This clonotype was obtained from a man aged 30 to 39 in good health. CDR3 coding DNA: TGTGCCAGCTCGCGAGACAGGGTCGGCTCTGGGGCCAACGTCCTGACTTTC. This codes for CASSRDRVGSGANVLTF.